This T cell receptor beta chain was sequenced during a study of response to subunit inactivated influenza vaccine. This CDR3 comprises 16 residues. The V gene's germline CDR1 is SGHTA and CDR2 FQGNSA. V gave up 2 bases and J gave up 0 bases; unmatched junction bases: 7. In TCRdb, the RT-PCR reads were re-called with MiXCR into one record per CDR3 protein. The sample holds 500,000 to 600,000 distinct CDR3 sequences, around 15% seen once. Study-level points and caveats: A suggestion made by the authors is that each seasonal influenza vaccination recruits few new T cells.

This clonotype has just a few counts. Its antigen is not identified. The sequencing used PBMCs from blood, collected about 12 days after vaccination. The sequence derives from a middle-aged man who received an inactivated influenza vaccine. J is TRBJ2-7 and V is TRBV7-2; 7 bases are shared with TRBD2. The CDR3 nucleotides are TGTGCCAGCAGCTTACTCGCGGGAGTGCCCTCCTACGAGCAGTACTTC. The encoded protein is CASSLLAGVPSYEQYF.